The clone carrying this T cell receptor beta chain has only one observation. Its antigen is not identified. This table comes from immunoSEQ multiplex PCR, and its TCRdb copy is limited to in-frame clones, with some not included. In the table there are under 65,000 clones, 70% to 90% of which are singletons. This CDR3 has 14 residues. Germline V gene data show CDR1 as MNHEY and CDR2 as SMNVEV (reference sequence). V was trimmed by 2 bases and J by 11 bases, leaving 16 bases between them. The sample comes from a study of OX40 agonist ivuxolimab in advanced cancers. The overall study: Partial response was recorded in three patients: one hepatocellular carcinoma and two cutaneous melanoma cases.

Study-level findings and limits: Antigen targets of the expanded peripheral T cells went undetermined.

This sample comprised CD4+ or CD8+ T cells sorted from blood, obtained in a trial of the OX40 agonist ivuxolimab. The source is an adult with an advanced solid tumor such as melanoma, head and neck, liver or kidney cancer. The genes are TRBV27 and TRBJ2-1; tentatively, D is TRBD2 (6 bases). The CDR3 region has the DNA TGTGCCAGCAGTTTAGCGGGGATGGCGGGACAGCAGTTCTTC. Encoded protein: CASSLAGMAGQQFF.